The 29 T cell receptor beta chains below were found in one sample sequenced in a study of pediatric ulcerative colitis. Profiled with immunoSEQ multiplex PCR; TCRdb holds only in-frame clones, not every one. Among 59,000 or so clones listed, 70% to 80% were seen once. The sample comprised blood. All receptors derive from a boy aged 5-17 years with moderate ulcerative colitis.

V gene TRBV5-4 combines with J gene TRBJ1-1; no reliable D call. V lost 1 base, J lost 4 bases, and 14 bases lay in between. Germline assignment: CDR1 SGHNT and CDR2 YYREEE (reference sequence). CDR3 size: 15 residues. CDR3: CASSLSNTLGTEAFF. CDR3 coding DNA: TGTGCCAGCAGCTTGTCCAACACCCTGGGCACTGAAGCTTTCTTT.

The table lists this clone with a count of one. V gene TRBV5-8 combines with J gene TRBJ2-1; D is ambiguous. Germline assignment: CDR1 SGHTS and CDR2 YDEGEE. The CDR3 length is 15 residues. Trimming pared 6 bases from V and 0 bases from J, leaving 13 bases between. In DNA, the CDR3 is TGTGCCAGCATCACCGCCAGGAGCTCCTACAATGAGCAGTTCTTC. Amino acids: CASITARSSYNEQFF. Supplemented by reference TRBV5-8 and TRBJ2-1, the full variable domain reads EAGVTQSPTHLIKTRGQQATLRCSPISGHTSVYWYQQALGLGLQFLLWYDEGEERNRGNFPPRFSGRQFPNYSSELNVNALELEDSALYLCASITARSSYNEQFFGPGTRLTVL.

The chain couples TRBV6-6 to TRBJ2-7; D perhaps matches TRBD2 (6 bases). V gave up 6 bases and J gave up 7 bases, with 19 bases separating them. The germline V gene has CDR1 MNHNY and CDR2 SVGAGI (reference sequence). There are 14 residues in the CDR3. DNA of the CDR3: TGTGCCAGCAGCCGCCGGGGAGGAGAATGGGAGCAGTACTTC. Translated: CASSRRGGEWEQYF.

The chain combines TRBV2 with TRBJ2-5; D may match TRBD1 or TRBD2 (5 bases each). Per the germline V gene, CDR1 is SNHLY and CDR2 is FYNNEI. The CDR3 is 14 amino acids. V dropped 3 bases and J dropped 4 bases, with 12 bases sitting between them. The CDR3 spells CASSESGQGETQYF. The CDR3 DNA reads TGTGCCAGCAGTGAGAGCGGCCAGGGAGAGACCCAGTACTTC. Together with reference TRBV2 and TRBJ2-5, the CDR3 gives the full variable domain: EPEVTQTPSHQVTQMGQEVILRCVPISNHLYFYWYRQILGQKVEFLVSFYNNEISEKSEIFDDQFSVERPDGSNFTLKIRSTKLEDSAMYFCASSESGQGETQYFGPGTRLLVL.

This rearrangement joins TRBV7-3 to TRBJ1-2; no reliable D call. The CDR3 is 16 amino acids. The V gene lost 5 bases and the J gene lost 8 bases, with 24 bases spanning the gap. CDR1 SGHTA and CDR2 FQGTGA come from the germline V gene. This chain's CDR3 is CASSPRVMVSAIGYTF. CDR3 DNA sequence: TGTGCCAGCAGCCCCCGCGTTATGGTCTCAGCTATCGGCTACACCTTC.

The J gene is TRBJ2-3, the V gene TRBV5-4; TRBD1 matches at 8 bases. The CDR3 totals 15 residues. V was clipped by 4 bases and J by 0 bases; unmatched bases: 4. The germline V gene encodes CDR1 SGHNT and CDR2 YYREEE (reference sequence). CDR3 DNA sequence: TGTGCCAGCAGCAGACAGGGGCGGAGCACAGATACGCAGTATTTT. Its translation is CASSRQGRSTDTQYF. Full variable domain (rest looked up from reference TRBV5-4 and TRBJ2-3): ETGVTQSPTHLIKTRGQQVTLRCSSQSGHNTVSWYQQALGQGPQFIFQYYREEENGRGNFPPRFSGLQFPNYSSELNVNALELDDSALYLCASSRQGRSTDTQYFGPGTRLTVL.

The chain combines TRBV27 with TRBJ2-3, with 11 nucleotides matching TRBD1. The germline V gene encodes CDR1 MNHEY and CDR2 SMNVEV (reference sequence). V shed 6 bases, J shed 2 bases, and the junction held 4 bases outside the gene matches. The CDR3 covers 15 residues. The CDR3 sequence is CASRDRGLNTDTQYF. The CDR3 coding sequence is TGTGCCAGCAGGGACAGGGGGCTGAACACAGATACGCAGTATTTT.

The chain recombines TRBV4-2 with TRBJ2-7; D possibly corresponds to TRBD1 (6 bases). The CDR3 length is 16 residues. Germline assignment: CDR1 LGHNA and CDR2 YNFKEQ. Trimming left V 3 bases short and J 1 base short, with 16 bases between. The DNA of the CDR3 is TGTGCCAGCAGCCATGAGGAAACAGGGTTTTCCTACGAGCAGTACTTC. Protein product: CASSHEETGFSYEQYF.

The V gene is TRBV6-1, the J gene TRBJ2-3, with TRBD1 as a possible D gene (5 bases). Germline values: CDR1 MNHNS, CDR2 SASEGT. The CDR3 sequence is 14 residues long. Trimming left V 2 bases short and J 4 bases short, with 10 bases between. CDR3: CASSEPFRADTQYF. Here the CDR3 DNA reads TGTGCCAGCAGTGAACCCTTCAGGGCAGATACGCAGTATTTT.

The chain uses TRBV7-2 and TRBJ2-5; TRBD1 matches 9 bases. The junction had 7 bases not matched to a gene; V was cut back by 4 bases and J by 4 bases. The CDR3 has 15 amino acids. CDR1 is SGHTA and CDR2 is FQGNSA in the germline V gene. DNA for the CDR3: TGTGCCAGCAGCTCAACCGGGACAGGGTTAGAGACCCAGTACTTC. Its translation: CASSSTGTGLETQYF. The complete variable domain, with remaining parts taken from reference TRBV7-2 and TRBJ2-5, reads GAGVSQSPSNKVTEKGKDVELRCDPISGHTALYWYRQSLGQGLEFLIYFQGNSAPDKSGLPSDRFSAERTGGSVSTLTIQRTQQEDSAVYLCASSSTGTGLETQYFGPGTRLLVL.

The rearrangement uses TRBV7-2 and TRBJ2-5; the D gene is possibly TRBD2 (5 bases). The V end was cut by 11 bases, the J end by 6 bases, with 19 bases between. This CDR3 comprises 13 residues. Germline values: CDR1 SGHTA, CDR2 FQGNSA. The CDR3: CAEDGGLPKTQYF. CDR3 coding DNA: TGTGCCGAGGACGGCGGGTTGCCGAAGACCCAGTACTTC.

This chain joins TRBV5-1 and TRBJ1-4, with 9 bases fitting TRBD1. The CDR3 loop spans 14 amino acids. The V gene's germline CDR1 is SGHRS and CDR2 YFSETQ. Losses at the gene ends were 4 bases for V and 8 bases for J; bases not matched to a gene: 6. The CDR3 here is CASSTDRGREKLFF. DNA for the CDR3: TGCGCCAGCAGCACGGACAGGGGAAGGGAAAAACTGTTTTTT.

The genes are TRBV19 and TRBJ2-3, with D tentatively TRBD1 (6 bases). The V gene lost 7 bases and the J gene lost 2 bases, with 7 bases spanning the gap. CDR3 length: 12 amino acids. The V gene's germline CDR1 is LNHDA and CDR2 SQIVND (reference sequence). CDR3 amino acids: CASTGDTDTQYF. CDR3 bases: TGTGCCAGTACAGGGGACACAGATACGCAGTATTTT.

The CDR3 DNA sequence: TGTGCCAGTAGTAATCCGGACAGTTCGAATTCACCCCTCCACTTT. This gives the protein CASSNPDSSNSPLHF. The chain employs TRBV19 and TRBJ1-6; D may be TRBD1 (6 bases). The CDR3 contains 15 residues. Germline V gives CDR1 LNHDA, CDR2 SQIVND (reference sequence). Trimming shortened V by 4 bases and J by 7 bases, and 14 bases separated the two germline ends.

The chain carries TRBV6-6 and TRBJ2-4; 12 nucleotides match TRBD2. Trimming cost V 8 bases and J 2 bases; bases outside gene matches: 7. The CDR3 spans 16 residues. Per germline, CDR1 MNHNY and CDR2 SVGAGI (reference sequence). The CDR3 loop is CASAPLAGGPKNIQYF. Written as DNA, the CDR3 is TGTGCCAGCGCCCCACTAGCGGGGGGACCCAAAAACATTCAGTACTTC.

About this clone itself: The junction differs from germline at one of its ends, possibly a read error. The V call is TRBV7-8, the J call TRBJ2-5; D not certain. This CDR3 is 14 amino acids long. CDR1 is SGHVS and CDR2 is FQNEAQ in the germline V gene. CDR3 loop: CASSLVLLQETRYF. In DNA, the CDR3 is TGTGCCAGCAGCTTAGTTCTACTTCAAGAGACCCGGTACTTC.

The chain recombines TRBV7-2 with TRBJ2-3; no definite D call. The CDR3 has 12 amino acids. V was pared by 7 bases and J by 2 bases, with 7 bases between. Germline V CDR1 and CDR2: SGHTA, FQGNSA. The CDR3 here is CASTDFTDTQYF. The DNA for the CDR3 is TGTGCCAGCACCGACTTCACAGATACGCAGTATTTT.

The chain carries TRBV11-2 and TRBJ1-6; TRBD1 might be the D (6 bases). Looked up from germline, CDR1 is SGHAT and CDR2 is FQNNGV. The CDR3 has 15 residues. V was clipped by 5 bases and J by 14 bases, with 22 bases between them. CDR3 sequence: CASSPPLYRERTLHF. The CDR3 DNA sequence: TGTGCCAGCAGCCCCCCCCTTTACAGGGAGAGAACCCTCCACTTT.

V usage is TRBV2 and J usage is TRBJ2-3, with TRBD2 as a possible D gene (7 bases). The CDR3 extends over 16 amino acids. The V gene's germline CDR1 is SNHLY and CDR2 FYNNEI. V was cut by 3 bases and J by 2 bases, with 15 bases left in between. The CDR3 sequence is CASSDFRGGTTDTQYF. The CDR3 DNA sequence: TGTGCCAGCAGTGATTTTAGGGGGGGGACCACAGATACGCAGTATTTT.

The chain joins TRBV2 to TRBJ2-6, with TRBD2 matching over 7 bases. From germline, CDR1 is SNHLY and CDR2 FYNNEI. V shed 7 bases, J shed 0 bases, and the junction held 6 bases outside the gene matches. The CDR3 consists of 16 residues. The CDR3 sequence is CASTGGPFSGANVLTF. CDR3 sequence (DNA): TGTGCCAGCACGGGGGGACCATTCTCTGGGGCCAACGTCCTGACTTTC.

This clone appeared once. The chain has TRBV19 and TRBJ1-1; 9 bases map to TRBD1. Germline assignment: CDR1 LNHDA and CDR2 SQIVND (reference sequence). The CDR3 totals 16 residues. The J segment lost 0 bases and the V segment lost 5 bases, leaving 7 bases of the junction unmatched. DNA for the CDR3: TGTGCCAGTAGTGGGGGGACAGGGTGGGTGAACACTGAAGCTTTCTTT. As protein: CASSGGTGWVNTEAFF.

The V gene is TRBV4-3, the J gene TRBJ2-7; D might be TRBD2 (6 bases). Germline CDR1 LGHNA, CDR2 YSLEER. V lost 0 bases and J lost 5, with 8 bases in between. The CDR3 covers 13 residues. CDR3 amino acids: CASSQDPGDEQYF. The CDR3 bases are TGCGCCAGCAGCCAAGATCCGGGGGACGAGCAGTACTTC.

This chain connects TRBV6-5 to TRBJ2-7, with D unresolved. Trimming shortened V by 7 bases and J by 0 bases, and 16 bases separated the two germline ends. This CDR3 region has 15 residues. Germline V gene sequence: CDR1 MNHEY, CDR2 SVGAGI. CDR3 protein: CASTVTSRSSYEQYF. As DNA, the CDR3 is TGTGCCAGCACAGTTACTTCGCGAAGCTCCTACGAGCAGTACTTC.

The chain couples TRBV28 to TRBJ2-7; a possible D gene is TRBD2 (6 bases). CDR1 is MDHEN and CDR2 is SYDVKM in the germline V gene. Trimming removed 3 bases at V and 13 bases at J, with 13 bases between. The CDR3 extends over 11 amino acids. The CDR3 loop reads CASSFTAGFYF. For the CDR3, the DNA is TGTGCCAGCAGTTTTACAGCGGGTTTTTACTTC.

The CDR3 nucleotides are TGCGCCAGCAGCCTGGACTTTCTGGAAGCTTTCTTT. Residues: CASSLDFLEAFF. This rearrangement joins TRBV5-1 to TRBJ1-1; unclear D gene. The CDR3 is 12 amino acids. V lost 4 bases, J lost 8 bases, and 12 bases lay in between. CDR1 is SGHRS, CDR2 YFSETQ, per germline. The complete variable domain, with remaining parts taken from reference TRBV5-1 and TRBJ1-1, reads KAGVTQTPRYLIKTRGQQVTLSCSPISGHRSVSWYQQTPGQGLQFLFEYFSETQRNKGNFPGRFSGRQFSNSRSEMNVSTLELGDSALYLCASSLDFLEAFFGQGTRLTVV.

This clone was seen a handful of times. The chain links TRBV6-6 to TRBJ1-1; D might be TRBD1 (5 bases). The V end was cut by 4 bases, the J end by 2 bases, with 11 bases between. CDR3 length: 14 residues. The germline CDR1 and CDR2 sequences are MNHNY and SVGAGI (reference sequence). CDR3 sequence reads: CASSFGTGNTEAFF. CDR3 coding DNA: TGTGCCAGCAGTTTCGGGACGGGTAACACTGAAGCTTTCTTT.

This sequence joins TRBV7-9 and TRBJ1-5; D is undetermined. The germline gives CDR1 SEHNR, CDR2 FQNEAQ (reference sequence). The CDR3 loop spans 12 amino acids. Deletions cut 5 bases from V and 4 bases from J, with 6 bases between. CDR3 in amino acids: CASSRSNQPQHF. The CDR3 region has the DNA TGTGCCAGCAGCCGATCTAATCAGCCCCAGCATTTT. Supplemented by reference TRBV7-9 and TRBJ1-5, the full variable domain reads DTGVSQNPRHKITKRGQNVTFRCDPISEHNRLYWYRQTLGQGPEFLTYFQNEAQLEKSRLLSDRFSAERPKGSFSTLEIQRTEQGDSAMYLCASSRSNQPQHFGDGTRLSIL.

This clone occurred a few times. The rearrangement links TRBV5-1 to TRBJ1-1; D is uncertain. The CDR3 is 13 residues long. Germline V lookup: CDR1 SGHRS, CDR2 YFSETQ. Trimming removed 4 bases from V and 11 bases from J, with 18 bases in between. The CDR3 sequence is CASSRPGFTGAFF. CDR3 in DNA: TGCGCCAGCAGCCGTCCCGGATTCACCGGGGCTTTCTTT.

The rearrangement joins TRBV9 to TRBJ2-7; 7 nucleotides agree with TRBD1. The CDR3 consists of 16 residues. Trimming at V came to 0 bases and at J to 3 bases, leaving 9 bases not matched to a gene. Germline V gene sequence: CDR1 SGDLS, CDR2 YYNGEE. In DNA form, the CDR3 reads TGTGCCAGCAGCGTAGAAGGGACAGCCAATTACTACGAGCAGTACTTC. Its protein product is CASSVEGTANYYEQYF.